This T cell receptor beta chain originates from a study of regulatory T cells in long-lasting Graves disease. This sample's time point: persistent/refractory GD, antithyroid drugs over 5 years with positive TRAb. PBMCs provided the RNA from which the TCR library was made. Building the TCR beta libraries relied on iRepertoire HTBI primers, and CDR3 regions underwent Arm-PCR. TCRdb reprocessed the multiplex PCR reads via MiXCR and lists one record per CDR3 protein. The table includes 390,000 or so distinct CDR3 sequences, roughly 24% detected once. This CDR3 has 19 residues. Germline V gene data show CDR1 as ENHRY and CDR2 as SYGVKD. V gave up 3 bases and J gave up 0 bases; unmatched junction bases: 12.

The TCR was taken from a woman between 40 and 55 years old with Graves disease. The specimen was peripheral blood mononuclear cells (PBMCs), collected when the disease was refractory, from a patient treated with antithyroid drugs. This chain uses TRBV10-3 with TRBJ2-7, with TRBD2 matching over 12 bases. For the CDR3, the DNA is TGTGCCATCAGTGATCAACAGTCGAAGACTAGCGGGAGCTCCTACGAGCAGTACTTC. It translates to CAISDQQSKTSGSSYEQYF.